These 29 T cell receptor beta chains originate from one sample sequenced in a study of T cell responses to AZD1222 COVID-19 vaccine (dated by TCRdb to the early 2020s). Interpreted using the paper, the time point label stands for: baseline before first vaccination. Libraries were prepared through the immunoSEQ multiplex PCR assay. TCRdb obtained this table from immuneACCESS and retained in-frame rearrangements with V and J assigned. These tables miss some clones; where compared with another copy, unresolved V genes account for less than half of the shortfall, and the remainder is unexplained. This sample gives approximately 100,000 clones in total; roughly 90% of them show up just once. About 19% of the sample is taken by the ten largest. The source was peripheral blood, collected on day 0 of AZD1222 vaccination. These receptor sequences come from an adult in good health.

V is TRBV27 and J is TRBJ2-3; 7 positions match TRBD2. The germline gives CDR1 MNHEY, CDR2 SMNVEV (reference sequence). With 2 bases clipped from V and 8 bases from J, the junction kept 1 base outside the gene matches. The CDR3 contains 12 residues. In DNA form, the CDR3 reads TGTGCCAGCAGTTTAGGGGGGGTTACGCAGTATTTT. The encoded protein is CASSLGGVTQYF.

This chain connects TRBV27 to TRBJ2-7; tentative D call: TRBD2 (5 bases). With 0 bases removed from V and 5 bases from J, the gap between germline ends came to 17 bases. CDR3 length: 16 residues. Germline V gives CDR1 MNHEY, CDR2 SMNVEV (reference sequence). The CDR3 loop is CASSLSYRPLADEQYF. CDR3 bases: TGTGCCAGCAGTTTATCGTATCGGCCGCTAGCCGACGAGCAGTACTTC.

The V call is TRBV19, the J call TRBJ2-1, with unresolved D. The germline V and J ends were trimmed by 0 bases and 2 bases, with 11 bases remaining between them. The germline CDR1 and CDR2 sequences are LNHDA and SQIVND (reference sequence). The CDR3 sequence is 16 residues long. The CDR3 is CASSIDPLGPYNEQFF. The CDR3 DNA sequence: TGTGCCAGTAGTATAGACCCCTTAGGGCCCTACAATGAGCAGTTCTTC.

This clone was counted a few times. V and J are TRBV6-5 and TRBJ1-1, with D hard to call. The CDR3 has 13 residues. Trimming took 5 bases from V and 1 from J, leaving 8 bases between them. Germline CDR1 MNHEY, CDR2 SVGAGI. The CDR3 region is CASSKKSNTEAFF. CDR3 nucleotide sequence: TGTGCCAGCAGTAAGAAATCGAACACTGAAGCTTTCTTT.

V gene TRBV14 combines with J gene TRBJ1-2; unclear D gene. V lost 0 bases and J lost 6, with 11 bases in between. The germline gives CDR1 SGHDN, CDR2 FVKESK. The CDR3 runs to 14 residues. The CDR3 coding sequence is TGTGCCAGCAGCCAAGATTCCAGGATTCATGGCTACACCTTC. It encodes CASSQDSRIHGYTF.

V and J are TRBV27 and TRBJ1-5; D is possibly TRBD1 (6 bases). Trimming removed 6 bases at V and 0 bases at J, with 9 bases between. CDR3 length: 14 amino acids. Per the germline V gene, CDR1 is MNHEY and CDR2 is SMNVEV (reference sequence). CDR3 DNA: TGTGCCAGCAGACAGGGTTATAGCAATCAGCCCCAGCATTTT. Protein sequence: CASRQGYSNQPQHF.

The chain has TRBV7-8 and TRBJ1-4; a weak D match, TRBD1 (6 bases). The CDR3 spans 14 residues. Trimming stripped 7 bases from V and 7 bases from J, with 16 bases between. From germline, CDR1 is SGHVS and CDR2 FQNEAQ. The chain's CDR3 is CASTRTELSEKLFF. The CDR3 DNA reads TGTGCCAGCACCAGGACAGAGTTGAGTGAAAAACTGTTTTTT.

This sequence joins TRBV7-3 and TRBJ1-5; the match to TRBD1 covers 7 bases. The junction had 2 bases not matched to a gene; V was cut back by 5 bases and J by 4 bases. The germline gives CDR1 SGHTA, CDR2 FQGTGA. The CDR3 is 13 residues long. The CDR3 DNA sequence: TGTGCCAGCAGCCCAGGGGGGAATCAGCCCCAGCATTTT. It translates to CASSPGGNQPQHF.

The CDR3 coding sequence is TGTGCCAGCAGCGCGCCAGGGACAACTAATGAAAAACTGTTTTTT. Translating it yields CASSAPGTTNEKLFF. The chain joins TRBV9 to TRBJ1-4; a weak D match, TRBD1 (5 bases). The CDR3 spans 15 residues. The V and J ends lost 3 bases and 0 bases respectively, with 9 bases between them. Per the germline V gene, CDR1 is SGDLS and CDR2 is YYNGEE.

This clone was counted a few times. The J gene is TRBJ2-5, the V gene TRBV7-2, with D possibly being TRBD1 or TRBD2 (6 bases each). Germline V gene lookup returns CDR1 SGHTA and CDR2 FQGNSA. This CDR3 spans 15 amino acids. V lost 5 bases and J 5 bases, leaving 18 bases between the germline ends. The CDR3 region has the DNA TGTGCCAGCAGCCGTTGGGTGGGGGGCCGTGAGACCCAGTACTTC. It encodes CASSRWVGGRETQYF.

The chain joins TRBV7-2 to TRBJ2-7; either TRBD1 or TRBD2 may fit D (6 bases each). Germline lookup yields CDR1 SGHTA and CDR2 FQGNSA. Deletions cut 2 bases from V and 2 bases from J, with 13 bases between. The CDR3 contains 15 residues. Here the CDR3 reads CASSLRGGKTYEQYF. The CDR3 DNA follows: TGTGCCAGCAGCTTACGAGGGGGGAAAACCTACGAGCAGTACTTC.

In its sample, this clone was seen a few times. V and J are TRBV12-3 or TRBV12-4 and TRBJ1-5; the D gene is possibly TRBD1 (5 bases). The CDR3 extends over 13 amino acids. Trimming shortened V by 10 bases and J by 3 bases, and 13 bases separated the two germline ends. CDR3 sequence reads: CATSTGNNQPQHF. CDR3 DNA sequence: TGTGCCACCTCAACAGGTAACAATCAGCCCCAGCATTTT.

This chain connects TRBV18 to TRBJ1-5, with D perhaps TRBD1 (6 bases). With 3 bases removed from V and 11 bases from J, the gap between germline ends came to 23 bases. The CDR3 covers 16 residues. Germline assignment: CDR1 KGHSH and CDR2 LQKENI. As DNA, the CDR3 is TGTGCCAGCTCACCCAATAGTCAGGGGCGGCGGGGGACCCAGCATTTT. Translation gives CASSPNSQGRRGTQHF.

The genes are TRBV7-9 and TRBJ1-2, with TRBD1 matching over 12 bases. J lost 6 bases, V lost 2 bases, and 4 bases had no gene match. Germline values: CDR1 SEHNR, CDR2 FQNEAQ (reference sequence). The CDR3 is made up of 15 amino acids. In nucleotides, the CDR3 is TGTGCCAGCAGCTTATTGGGACAGGGGGCTGATGGCTACACCTTC. It encodes CASSLLGQGADGYTF.

The J gene is TRBJ1-5, the V gene TRBV4-1; 7 nucleotides agree with TRBD1. The CDR3 extends over 16 amino acids. Trimming cost V 2 bases and J 5 bases; bases outside gene matches: 9. CDR1 is MGHRA, CDR2 YSYEKL, per germline. CDR3 coding DNA: TGCGCCAGCAGCCAAACACAGGGGCGAATCCATCAGCCCCAGCATTTT. It yields the protein CASSQTQGRIHQPQHF.

For this clone: The missing conserved phenylalanine or tryptophan at the end of this CDR3 makes a read error likely. The chain couples TRBV11-2 to TRBJ1-6; possible D gene TRBD1, 5 bases. Deletions cut 1 base from V and 5 bases from J, with 9 bases between. CDR3 size: 15 residues. Germline CDR1 SGHAT, CDR2 FQNNGV. The CDR3 loop reads CASSLGLGDNSPLHL. Here the CDR3 DNA reads TGTGCCAGCAGCTTAGGTCTAGGGGATAATTCACCCCTCCACCTT.

The rearrangement uses TRBV29-1 and TRBJ2-7, with D perhaps matching TRBD1 (6 bases). The V and J ends lost 1 base and 1 base respectively, with 11 bases between them. The CDR3 has 14 amino acids. Per germline, CDR1 SQVTM and CDR2 ANQGSEA. The CDR3 DNA is TGCAGCGTTGAAGCCAGGGGACGTTCCTACGAGCAGTACTTC. It translates to CSVEARGRSYEQYF.

The chain couples TRBV27 to TRBJ1-5; TRBD1 matches 7 bases. V shed 6 bases, J shed 0 bases, and the junction held 11 bases outside the gene matches. Germline CDR1 reads MNHEY; CDR2 reads SMNVEV (reference sequence). The CDR3 totals 17 residues. Here the CDR3 DNA reads TGTGCCAGCAGAAAAGACGCCAACAGGGGTAGCAATCAGCCCCAGCATTTT. As protein: CASRKDANRGSNQPQHF.

In regard to this clone: Other DNA sequences of this sample code for an identical CDR3. This chain connects TRBV11-2 to TRBJ2-1; either TRBD1 or TRBD2 may fit D (5 bases each). V lost 1 base to trimming and J lost 4 bases, with 11 bases between them. Germline assignment: CDR1 SGHAT and CDR2 FQNNGV. The CDR3 covers 15 residues. CDR3: CASSLGGGIYNEQFF. The DNA for the CDR3 is TGTGCCAGCAGCTTAGGTGGGGGAATTTACAATGAGCAGTTCTTC.

This clone was picked up a small number of times. J is TRBJ1-1 and V is TRBV29-1, with 12 nucleotides matching TRBD1. This CDR3 region has 18 residues. Per germline, CDR1 SQVTM and CDR2 ANQGSEA. J was trimmed by 4 bases and V by 6 bases; bases with no gene match: 18. The CDR3 DNA reads TGCAGCGTCGACCCAAACCGGGACAGGGGGCTTTCGGGCACTGAAGCTTTCTTT. It codes for CSVDPNRDRGLSGTEAFF.

The J gene is TRBJ2-7, the V gene TRBV7-5; the table's D call of TRBD1 was not tested on the DNA. TRBV7-5 is annotated as a pseudogene. The CDR3 contains 12 residues. CDR3 bases: TGTGTCAGAAGCTTAAAGTGGCACGAGCAGTACTTC. This gives the protein CVRSLKWHEQYF.

The rearrangement uses TRBV20-1 and TRBJ2-7, with 8 bases matching TRBD2. In germline, CDR1 is DFQATT, CDR2 SNEGSKA (reference sequence). The CDR3 extends over 18 amino acids. The V segment lost 3 bases and the J segment 0 bases; nucleotides outside the gene matches: 16. In nucleotides, the CDR3 is TGCAGTGCTAGTGGATCGAGCGGGGGAGCGGGGGACTCCTACGAGCAGTACTTC. The encoded protein is CSASGSSGGAGDSYEQYF.

This clone was recorded a few times. The CDR3 sequence: CASSFGAGSYEQYF. CDR3 nucleotides: TGTGCCAGCAGCTTTGGGGCAGGCTCCTACGAGCAGTACTTC. This chain joins TRBV11-2 and TRBJ2-7; weak D call: TRBD1 (5 bases). V lost 3 bases, J lost 0 bases, and 9 bases lay in between. The CDR3 extends over 14 amino acids. From germline, CDR1 is SGHAT and CDR2 FQNNGV.

The chain carries TRBV29-1 and TRBJ2-3; maybe TRBD2 (5 bases). V was cut by 7 bases and J by 6 bases, with 17 bases left in between. CDR1 and CDR2 (germline): SQVTM, ANQGSEA. This CDR3 has 13 amino acids. CDR3 residues: CSEMTIERDTQYF. The CDR3 region has the DNA TGCAGCGAGATGACTATCGAGAGGGATACGCAGTATTTT.

This sequence joins TRBV6-5 and TRBJ1-2, with 7 bases lining up with TRBD1. V dropped 6 bases and J dropped 4; count of bases not matched to a gene: 8. CDR3 size: 14 residues. CDR1 and CDR2 (germline): MNHEY, SVGAGI. The CDR3: CASRETGSLYGYTF. In nucleotides, the CDR3 is TGTGCCAGCAGGGAGACAGGGTCTCTCTATGGCTACACCTTC.

The genes are TRBV29-1 and TRBJ2-4, with D unclear. Trimming removed 1 base at V and 1 base at J, with 11 bases between. Germline assignment: CDR1 SQVTM and CDR2 ANQGSEA. This CDR3 contains 15 residues. The CDR3 DNA follows: TGCAGCGTTGAAGCCAGCTTCCGGGCCAAAAACATTCAGTACTTC. Protein: CSVEASFRAKNIQYF.

This clone appeared a single time. The rearrangement links TRBV7-6 to TRBJ2-3; 15 bases are shared with TRBD2. The CDR3 contains 16 residues. The germline gives CDR1 SGHVS, CDR2 FNYEAQ. The V and J ends lost 4 bases and 5 bases, in that order; junction bases with no gene match: 4. CDR3 nucleotides: TGTGCCAGCAGCTCAGGACTAGCGGGGGGGCAAGATACGCAGTATTTT. It encodes CASSSGLAGGQDTQYF.

This clone was seen just once. This chain uses TRBV9 with TRBJ2-1, with 8 bases aligning to TRBD2. This CDR3 has 16 amino acids. In germline, CDR1 is SGDLS, CDR2 YYNGEE. The trim removed 4 bases at V and 6 bases at J, leaving 12 bases unmatched. DNA for the CDR3: TGTGCCAGCAGCCTTTTCTTCGGGGGGGCCGGCAATGAGCAGTTCTTC. It is translated as CASSLFFGGAGNEQFF.

V gene TRBV30 combines with J gene TRBJ2-1; 8 bases are shared with TRBD1. There are 15 residues in the CDR3. The germline CDR1 and CDR2 sequences are GTSNPN and SVGIG (reference sequence). The ends lost 4 bases at V and 0 bases at J; junction bases unmatched: 5. The CDR3: CAWTGQGSSYNEQFF. Written as DNA, the CDR3 is TGTGCCTGGACAGGACAGGGAAGCTCCTACAATGAGCAGTTCTTC.